These T cell receptor beta chains were read from a single sample in a study of cytomegalovirus exposure and HLA in healthy donors. Repertoires were generated with immunoSEQ multiplex PCR, while TCRdb's copy carries only in-frame clones and drops some. The sample carries about 140,000 clones, approximately 78% recorded once. Sequencing input: PBMCs. Receptor source: a man younger than 35 in good health and CMV-seropositive. The CDR3 runs from the conserved cysteine through the conserved F or W. The D gene is left open where the match is weak. The listing skips clone size in some rows; elsewhere it reads once, few, many or a size class.

abundance	v_gene	d_gene	j_gene	CDR3aa	CDR3nt
-	TRBV30	-	TRBJ2-3	CAWRSQAGYTQYF	TGTGCCTGGAGGTCCCAGGCGGGGTATACGCAGTATTTT
-	TRBV9	-	TRBJ1-1	CASSVGGSNTEAFF	TGTGCCAGCAGCGTAGGAGGCTCGAACACTGAAGCTTTCTTT
-	TRBV5-1	-	TRBJ1-3	CASSSLDRTSGSTIYF	TGCGCCAGCAGCTCACTCGACAGGACGTCTGGAAGCACCATATATTTT
once	TRBV7-9	-	TRBJ2-7	CASSPLLEQYF	TGTGCCAGCAGCCCTCTTCTTGAGCAGTACTTC
few	TRBV6-5	TRBD1	TRBJ1-2	CASSQGGRGYGYTF	TGTGCCAGCAGTCAGGGGGGCCGAGGGTATGGCTACACCTTC
-	TRBV9	TRBD1	TRBJ1-3	CASSADRGYLEGNTIYF	TGTGCCAGCAGCGCCGACAGGGGCTACTTGGAGGGAAACACCATATATTTT
-	TRBV14	-	TRBJ2-7	CASSQRHSSYEQYF	TGTGCCAGCAGCCAAAGGCACAGCTCCTACGAGCAGTACTTC
-	TRBV27	TRBD2	TRBJ2-7	CASSLGLGFDEQYF	TGTGCCAGCAGTTTGGGACTAGGTTTTGACGAGCAGTACTTC
-	TRBV28	TRBD2	TRBJ2-5	CASSPGLAGETQYF	TGTGCCAGCAGTCCCGGACTAGCAGGGGAGACCCAGTACTTC
few	TRBV7-9	TRBD1	TRBJ1-1	CASSLGQLNTEAFF	TGTGCCAGCAGTCTGGGACAGTTGAACACTGAAGCTTTCTTT
-	TRBV27	TRBD2	TRBJ2-1	CATSLREGLSYNEQFF	TGTGCTACGTCCCTACGGGAGGGACTGTCCTACAATGAGCAGTTCTTC
-	TRBV4-1	TRBD1	TRBJ1-2	CASSQMDRDFGYTF	TGCGCCAGCAGCCAAATGGACAGGGATTTCGGCTACACCTTC
-	TRBV25-1	-	TRBJ1-2	CASSEYEGYTF	TGTGCCAGCAGTGAATATGAGGGCTACACCTTC
-	TRBV28	TRBD1	TRBJ1-5	CASKLTGNLPNQPQHF	TGTGCCAGCAAACTGACAGGGAATTTGCCGAATCAGCCCCAGCATTTT
few	TRBV7-8	-	TRBJ1-2	CASSLTEGSGYGYTF	TGTGCCAGCAGCTTAACGGAGGGGTCGGGCTATGGCTACACCTTC
-	TRBV28	TRBD2	TRBJ2-5	CASRGPSGRVETQYF	TGTGCCAGCAGGGGTCCTAGCGGGAGGGTGGAGACCCAGTACTTC
-	TRBV7-8	-	TRBJ1-4	CASSILPGGDEKLFF	TGTGCCAGCAGCATTCTTCCTGGGGGCGATGAAAAACTGTTTTTT
-	TRBV6-1	-	TRBJ1-1	CASRIRDKNTEAFF	TGTGCCAGCAGAATCCGGGACAAGAACACTGAAGCTTTCTTT
-	TRBV7-6	TRBD1	TRBJ1-2	CASSPRQGYGYTF	TGTGCCAGCAGCCCCAGACAGGGTTATGGCTACACCTTC
-	TRBV15	-	TRBJ1-2	CATSAVEGGGYTF	TGTGCCACATCAGCCGTAGAGGGCGGCGGCTACACCTTC
-	TRBV2	-	TRBJ2-3	CASRGEGTDTQYF	TGTGCCAGCAGGGGGGAGGGCACAGATACGCAGTATTTT
-	TRBV6-1	-	TRBJ1-1	CASSEVFGRNEAFF	TGTGCCAGCAGTGAAGTCTTCGGCAGGAATGAAGCTTTCTTT
once	TRBV28	-	TRBJ1-1	CASRRDLNTEAFF	TGTGCCAGCAGAAGAGACTTGAACACTGAAGCTTTCTTT
-	TRBV5-5	-	TRBJ2-6	CASRLGGESGANVLTF	TGTGCCAGCAGACTCGGCGGGGAATCTGGGGCCAACGTCCTGACTTTC
-	TRBV19	-	TRBJ1-1	CASRAANQAFF	TGTGCCAGTCGAGCCGCGAATCAAGCTTTCTTT
-	TRBV5-1	TRBD2	TRBJ2-2	CASSPRPAGETGELFF	TGCGCCAGCTCACCCCGCCCGGCGGGAGAGACCGGGGAGCTGTTTTTT
few	TRBV19	-	TRBJ2-2	CASSTSPGTTNTGELFF	TGTGCCAGTAGTACCTCCCCCGGGACAACTAACACCGGGGAGCTGTTTTTT
few	TRBV6-5	-	TRBJ1-1	CASSYAGNTEAFF	TGTGCCAGCAGTTACGCGGGTAACACTGAAGCTTTCTTT
-	TRBV28	-	TRBJ1-5	CASRVGVAPNQPQHF	TGTGCCAGCAGAGTAGGGGTTGCGCCAAATCAGCCCCAGCATTTT
-	TRBV7-2	-	TRBJ2-3	CASSPYYTDTQYF	TGTGCCAGCAGCCCTTACTACACAGATACGCAGTATTTT
once	TRBV2	-	TRBJ1-4	CASRTLTNNEKLFF	TGTGCCAGCAGGACCCTGACAAATAATGAAAAACTGTTTTTT
-	TRBV28	-	TRBJ2-1	CASSTWAGINEQFF	TGTGCCAGCAGCACCTGGGCGGGGATTAATGAGCAGTTCTTC
-	TRBV28	TRBD1	TRBJ1-6	CASSESGTGGYSYNSPLHF	TGTGCCAGCAGTGAATCCGGGACAGGGGGCTACTCCTATAATTCACCCCTCCACTTT
-	TRBV9	-	TRBJ1-1	CASSVEGAGTEAFF	TGTGCCAGCAGCGTGGAAGGGGCTGGTACTGAAGCTTTCTTT
-	TRBV7-9	-	TRBJ1-1	CASSLVVYRGGHTEAFF	TGTGCCAGCAGCTTAGTGGTGTATCGGGGGGGCCACACTGAAGCTTTCTTT
-	TRBV6-6	-	TRBJ2-7	CASSYKDTPYEQYF	TGTGCCAGCAGTTACAAGGACACCCCCTACGAGCAGTACTTC
-	TRBV7-9	TRBD1	TRBJ1-5	CASGTGNQPQHF	TGTGCCAGCGGGACAGGGAATCAGCCCCAGCATTTT
few	TRBV5-8	TRBD1	TRBJ1-2	CASSLGQGVHGYTF	TGTGCCAGCAGCTTGGGACAGGGGGTACATGGCTACACCTTC
once	TRBV7-9	-	TRBJ2-2	CASSLEATRGGELFF	TGTGCCAGCAGCTTAGAAGCGACGAGAGGCGGGGAGCTGTTTTTT
-	TRBV18	TRBD1	TRBJ2-7	CASSITGDGSYEQYF	TGTGCCAGCTCAATTACAGGGGATGGGTCCTACGAGCAGTACTTC
-	TRBV29-1	TRBD2	TRBJ2-7	CSVAYGGRDQYF	TGCAGCGTTGCATACGGGGGGAGGGACCAGTACTTC